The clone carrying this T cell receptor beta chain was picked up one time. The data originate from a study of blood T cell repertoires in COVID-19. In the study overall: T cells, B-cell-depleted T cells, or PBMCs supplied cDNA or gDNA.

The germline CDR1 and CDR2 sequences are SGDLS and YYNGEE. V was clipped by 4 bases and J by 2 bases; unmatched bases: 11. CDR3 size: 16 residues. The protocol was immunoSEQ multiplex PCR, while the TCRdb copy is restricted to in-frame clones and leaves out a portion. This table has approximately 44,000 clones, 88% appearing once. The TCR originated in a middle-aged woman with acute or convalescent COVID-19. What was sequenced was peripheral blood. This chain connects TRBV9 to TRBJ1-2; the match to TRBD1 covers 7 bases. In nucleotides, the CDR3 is TGTGCCAGCAGCCCAGGGGGGCAGGGGGGCAACTATGGCTACACCTTC. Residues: CASSPGGQGGNYGYTF. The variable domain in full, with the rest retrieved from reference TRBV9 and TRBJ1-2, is DSGVTQTPKHLITATGQRVTLRCSPRSGDLSVYWYQQSLDQGLQFLIQYYNGEERAKGNILERFSAQQFPDLHSELNLSSLELGDSALYFCASSPGGQGGNYGYTFGSGTRLTVV.